The 10 T cell receptor beta chains given below trace back to one sample, sequenced in a study of blood T cells in healthy people across ages. A sample-barcoded 5' primer and a J-beta primer mix were used in a second PCR of about 6 to 11 cycles. MiXCR, applied by TCRdb to the 5' RACE reads, yields one record per CDR3 protein. The sample has about 1.4 million distinct CDR3 sequences, roughly 64% seen once. Sequenced material: blood. Receptors originate from a man between 18 and 29 years old in good health.

The V gene is TRBV20-1, the J gene TRBJ1-2; 11 bases fit TRBD1. With 6 bases clipped from V and 8 bases from J, the junction kept 5 bases outside the gene matches. Germline V gives CDR1 DFQATT, CDR2 SNEGSKA (reference sequence). This CDR3 contains 12 residues. Written as DNA, the CDR3 is TGCAGTGCCGCCGGGACAGGGGGAGGCTACACCTTC. This sequence encodes CSAAGTGGGYTF.

The chain links TRBV29-1 to TRBJ2-3, with TRBD2 identical over 9 bases. Per the germline V gene, CDR1 is SQVTM and CDR2 is ANQGSEA. The length of the CDR3 is 15 residues. J was trimmed by 7 bases and V by 1 base; bases with no gene match: 9. CDR3 protein: CSVEVSSGEGYTQYF. The CDR3 DNA follows: TGCAGCGTTGAAGTGTCTAGCGGGGAGGGGTATACGCAGTATTTT.

With regard to this clonotype: One junction end disagrees with the germline gene, perhaps due to a read error. The chain links TRBV6-6 to TRBJ1-5; perhaps TRBD1 as D (5 bases). The germline gives CDR1 MNHNY, CDR2 SVGAGI (reference sequence). The CDR3 spans 14 residues. The CDR3 sequence is CASSPGYGGQPRHF. CDR3 bases: TGTGCCAGCAGCCCCGGGTATGGGGGTCAGCCCCGGCATTTT.

This chain joins TRBV7-8 and TRBJ2-7, with D unclear. Trimming removed 5 bases from V and 0 bases from J, with 14 bases in between. CDR1 SGHVS and CDR2 FQNEAQ come from the germline V gene. The CDR3 spans 15 residues. The CDR3 nucleotides read TGTGCCAGCAGCACGACCGGACGGCACTCCTACGAGCAGTACTTC. It codes for CASSTTGRHSYEQYF.

The rearrangement links TRBV10-3 to TRBJ2-4; 9 bases line up with TRBD1. The CDR3 loop spans 14 amino acids. V gave up 3 bases and J gave up 13 bases; unmatched junction bases: 10. In germline, CDR1 is ENHRY, CDR2 SYGVKD. CDR3 in DNA: TGTGCCATCAGTGAAGGGACAGGGTATTTTGAGCAGTACTTC. The encoded protein is CAISEGTGYFEQYF.

The gene calls are TRBV11-2 and TRBJ2-1; 7 nucleotides agree with TRBD2. V lost 5 bases and J lost 3; bases outside the gene matches: 7. The CDR3 totals 15 residues. CDR1 is SGHAT, CDR2 FQNNGV, per germline. The CDR3 sequence is CASSPLSGFYNEQFF. The CDR3 nucleotides read TGTGCCAGCAGCCCACTTAGCGGGTTCTACAATGAGCAGTTCTTC.

This clonotype showed up many times. CDR3 nucleotide sequence: TGCGCCAGCAGCTTGGCAACTAATGAAAAACTGTTTTTT. As protein: CASSLATNEKLFF. The chain has TRBV5-1 and TRBJ1-4; no reliable D call. Germline assignment: CDR1 SGHRS and CDR2 YFSETQ. This CDR3 has 13 amino acids. With 0 bases removed from V and 0 bases from J, the gap between germline ends came to 0 bases. The variable domain in full, completed from reference TRBV5-1 and TRBJ1-4, reads KAGVTQTPRYLIKTRGQQVTLSCSPISGHRSVSWYQQTPGQGLQFLFEYFSETQRNKGNFPGRFSGRQFSNSRSEMNVSTLELGDSALYLCASSLATNEKLFFGSGTQLSVL.

Note on this clonotype: At one end the junction does not follow the germline gene, possibly because of a read error. The V and J genes are TRBV6-2 or TRBV6-3 and TRBJ1-2; TRBD1 matches at 9 bases. Germline CDR1 reads MNHEY; CDR2 reads SVGEGT. The CDR3 contains 18 residues. CDR3 sequence: CVSSYSPLSGDRVDGYTF. The CDR3 DNA is TGTGTCAGCAGTTACTCCCCTCTGTCTGGGGACAGGGTTGATGGCTACACCTTC.

The chain carries TRBV7-9 and TRBJ2-1; weak D call: TRBD2 (6 bases). The germline gives CDR1 SEHNR, CDR2 FQNEAQ (reference sequence). CDR3 size: 14 residues. The V end was cut by 8 bases, the J end by 5 bases, with 16 bases between. The CDR3 DNA reads TGTGCCAGCCTCGGGGGTTATAGCAACAATGAGCAGTTCTTC. Its protein is CASLGGYSNNEQFF.

The rearrangement joins TRBV12-3 or TRBV12-4 to TRBJ1-6; D not resolved. This CDR3 region has 15 residues. V was pared by 6 bases and J by 8 bases, with 17 bases between. The CDR3: CASSPDPLGYSPLHF. CDR3 DNA: TGTGCCAGCAGCCCTGATCCACTGGGTTATTCACCCCTCCACTTT.